This T cell receptor beta chain was recovered during a study of blood T cell repertoires in COVID-19. About the study: Both acute and convalescent COVID-19 samples were obtained from the United States, Italy and Spain. PBMCs, B-cell-depleted T cells, or T cells were the source of the cDNA or gDNA that made up the material.

In the authors' methods: Amplification of reference gene primers was used by the study to estimate nucleated cell counts. TCRdb keeps only in-frame clones here, not all; method: immunoSEQ multiplex PCR. V and J calls and clone size are given by that table; D and trimming were obtained from the DNA. Of about 90,000 clones listed, about 85% were seen once; the top ten hold 3% to 4%. Deletions cut 4 bases from V and 4 bases from J, with 14 bases between. The CDR3 spans 14 residues. From germline, CDR1 is SGHKS and CDR2 YYEKEE (reference sequence). The source of this sequence is a man between 45 and 60 years old with acute or convalescent COVID-19. V usage is TRBV5-5 and J usage is TRBJ1-2, with D hard to call. The material sequenced was peripheral blood. CDR3 coding DNA: TGTGCCAGCAGCCTGGTCGACACCACCTATGGCTACACCTTC. Protein sequence: CASSLVDTTYGYTF.